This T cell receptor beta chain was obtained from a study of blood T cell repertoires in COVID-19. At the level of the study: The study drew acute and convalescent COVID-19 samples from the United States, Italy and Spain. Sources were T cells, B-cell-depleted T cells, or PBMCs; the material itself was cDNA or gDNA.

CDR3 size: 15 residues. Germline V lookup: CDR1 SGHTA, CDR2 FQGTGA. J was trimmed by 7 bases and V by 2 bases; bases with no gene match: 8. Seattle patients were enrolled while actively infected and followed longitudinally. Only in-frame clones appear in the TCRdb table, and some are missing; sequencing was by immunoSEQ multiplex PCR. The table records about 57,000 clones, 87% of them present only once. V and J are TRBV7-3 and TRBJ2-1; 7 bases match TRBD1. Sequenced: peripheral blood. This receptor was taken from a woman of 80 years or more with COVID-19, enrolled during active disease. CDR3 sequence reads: CASSLDRVGLNEQFF. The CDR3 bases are TGTGCCAGCAGCTTAGACAGGGTGGGGTTGAATGAGCAGTTCTTC.